The 2 T cell receptor beta chains given below trace back to one sample, sequenced in a study of OX40 agonist ivuxolimab in advanced cancers. Produced via immunoSEQ multiplex PCR; TCRdb's table is partial and in-frame only. This sample has tens of thousands of clones, with over 80% found just once. The starting material was CD4+ or CD8+ T cells sorted from blood, obtained in a trial of the OX40 agonist ivuxolimab. The receptors stem from an adult with an advanced solid tumor such as melanoma, head and neck, liver or kidney cancer.

The rearrangement links TRBV27 to TRBJ1-1; 8 bases agree with TRBD1. Germline-derived CDR1 and CDR2 are MNHEY and SMNVEV (reference sequence). The CDR3 totals 16 residues. V dropped 5 bases and J dropped 0; count of bases not matched to a gene: 8. CDR3 protein: CASSAWRDRMNTEAFF. The DNA for the CDR3 is TGTGCCAGCAGTGCGTGGAGGGACAGGATGAACACTGAAGCTTTCTTT.

The rearrangement joins TRBV19 to TRBJ1-5; D is possibly TRBD1 (6 bases). This CDR3 is 14 amino acids long. The germline V gene has CDR1 LNHDA and CDR2 SQIVND (reference sequence). Trimming stripped 4 bases from V and 0 bases from J, with 7 bases between. CDR3 coding DNA: TGTGCCAGTAGTAAGGGGGATAGCAATCAGCCCCAGCATTTT. The encoded protein is CASSKGDSNQPQHF.